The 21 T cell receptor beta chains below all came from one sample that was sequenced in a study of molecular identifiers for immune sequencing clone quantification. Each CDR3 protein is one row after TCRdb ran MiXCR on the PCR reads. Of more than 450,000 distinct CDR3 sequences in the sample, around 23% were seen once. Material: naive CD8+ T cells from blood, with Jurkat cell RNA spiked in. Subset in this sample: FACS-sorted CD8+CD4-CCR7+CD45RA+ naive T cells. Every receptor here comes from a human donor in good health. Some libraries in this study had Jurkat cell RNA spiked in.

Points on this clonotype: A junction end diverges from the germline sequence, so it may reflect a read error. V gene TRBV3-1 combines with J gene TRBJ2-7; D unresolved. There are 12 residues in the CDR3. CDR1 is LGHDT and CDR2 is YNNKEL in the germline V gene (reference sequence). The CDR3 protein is CASSQGAYEPSF. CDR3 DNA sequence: TGTGCCAGCAGCCAAGGGGCCTACGAGCCGTCCTTC.

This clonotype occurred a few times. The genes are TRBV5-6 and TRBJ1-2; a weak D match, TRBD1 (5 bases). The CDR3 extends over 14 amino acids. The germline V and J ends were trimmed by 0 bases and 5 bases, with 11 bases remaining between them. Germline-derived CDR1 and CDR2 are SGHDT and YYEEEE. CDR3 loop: CASSLAGSPYGYTF. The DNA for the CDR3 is TGTGCCAGCAGCTTGGCAGGGAGCCCTTATGGCTACACCTTC.

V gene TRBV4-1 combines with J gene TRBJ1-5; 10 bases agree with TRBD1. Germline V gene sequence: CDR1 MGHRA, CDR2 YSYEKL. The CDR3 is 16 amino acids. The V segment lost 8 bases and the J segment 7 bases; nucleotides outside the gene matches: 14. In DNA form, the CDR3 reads TGCGCCAGCGGCCCCTCCGGCGGACAGGGGGTACAGCCCCAGCATTTT. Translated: CASGPSGGQGVQPQHF.

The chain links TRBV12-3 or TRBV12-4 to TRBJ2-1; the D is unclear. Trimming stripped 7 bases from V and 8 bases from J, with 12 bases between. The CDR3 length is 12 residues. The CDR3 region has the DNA TGTGCCAGCACCCCGGATGGGCATGAGCAGTTCTTC. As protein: CASTPDGHEQFF.

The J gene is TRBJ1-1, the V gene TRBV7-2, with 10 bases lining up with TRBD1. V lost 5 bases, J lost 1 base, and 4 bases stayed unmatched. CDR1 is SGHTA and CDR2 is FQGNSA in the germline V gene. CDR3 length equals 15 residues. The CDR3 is CASSPRTGGNTEAFF. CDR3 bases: TGTGCCAGCAGCCCTAGGACAGGGGGGAACACTGAAGCTTTCTTT.

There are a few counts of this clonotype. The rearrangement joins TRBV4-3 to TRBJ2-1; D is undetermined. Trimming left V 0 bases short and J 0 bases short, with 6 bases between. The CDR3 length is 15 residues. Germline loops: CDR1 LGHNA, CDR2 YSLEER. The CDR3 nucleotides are TGCGCCAGCAGCCAAGATGGGGACTCCTACAATGAGCAGTTCTTC. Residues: CASSQDGDSYNEQFF.

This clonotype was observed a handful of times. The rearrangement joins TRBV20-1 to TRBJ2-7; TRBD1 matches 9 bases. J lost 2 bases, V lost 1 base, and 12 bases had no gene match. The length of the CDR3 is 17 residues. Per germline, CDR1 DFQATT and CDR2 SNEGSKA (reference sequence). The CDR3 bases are TGCAGTGCTAGAGCACCCTTAGTAGGACAGGGGCCCTACGAGCAGTACTTC. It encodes CSARAPLVGQGPYEQYF.

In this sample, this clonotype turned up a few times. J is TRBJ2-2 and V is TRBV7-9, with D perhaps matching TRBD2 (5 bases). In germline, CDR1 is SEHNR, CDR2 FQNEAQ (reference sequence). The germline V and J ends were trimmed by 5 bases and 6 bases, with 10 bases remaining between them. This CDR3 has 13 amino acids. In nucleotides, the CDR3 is TGTGCCAGCAGCCAGACTATGGCCGGGGAGCTGTTTTTT. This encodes CASSQTMAGELFF.

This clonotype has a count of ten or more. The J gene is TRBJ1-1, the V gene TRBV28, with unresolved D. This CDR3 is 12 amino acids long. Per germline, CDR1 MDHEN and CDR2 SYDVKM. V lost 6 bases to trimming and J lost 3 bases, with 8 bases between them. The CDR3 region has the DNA TGTGCCAGCAGGACCAGTTACACTGAAGCTTTCTTT. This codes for CASRTSYTEAFF.

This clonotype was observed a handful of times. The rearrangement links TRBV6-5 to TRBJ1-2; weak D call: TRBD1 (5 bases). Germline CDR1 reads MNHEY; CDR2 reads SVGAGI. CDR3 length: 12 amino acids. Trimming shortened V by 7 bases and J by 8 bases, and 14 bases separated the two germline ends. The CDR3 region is CASTMGVGGYTF. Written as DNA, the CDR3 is TGTGCCAGCACGATGGGGGTAGGCGGCTACACCTTC.

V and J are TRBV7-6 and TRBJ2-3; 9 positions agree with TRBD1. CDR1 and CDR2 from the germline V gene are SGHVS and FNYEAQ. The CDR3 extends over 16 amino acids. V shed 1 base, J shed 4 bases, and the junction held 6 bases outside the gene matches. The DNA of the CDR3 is TGTGCCAGCAGCTTAGGATTACAGGGGGCCCCAGATACGCAGTATTTT. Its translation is CASSLGLQGAPDTQYF.

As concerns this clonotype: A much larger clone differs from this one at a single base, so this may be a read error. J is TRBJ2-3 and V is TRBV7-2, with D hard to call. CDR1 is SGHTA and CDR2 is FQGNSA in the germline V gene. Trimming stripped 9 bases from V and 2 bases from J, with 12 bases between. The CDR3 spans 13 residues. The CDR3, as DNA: TGTGCCAGGAGCCCAGACCCCACAGATACGCAGTATTTT. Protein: CARSPDPTDTQYF.

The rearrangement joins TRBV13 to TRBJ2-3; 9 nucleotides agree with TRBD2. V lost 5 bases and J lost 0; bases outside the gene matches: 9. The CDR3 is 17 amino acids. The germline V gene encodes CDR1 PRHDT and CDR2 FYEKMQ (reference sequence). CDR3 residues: CASSPRLAGASTDTQYF. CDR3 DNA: TGTGCCAGCAGCCCCCGGTTAGCGGGAGCCAGCACAGATACGCAGTATTTT.

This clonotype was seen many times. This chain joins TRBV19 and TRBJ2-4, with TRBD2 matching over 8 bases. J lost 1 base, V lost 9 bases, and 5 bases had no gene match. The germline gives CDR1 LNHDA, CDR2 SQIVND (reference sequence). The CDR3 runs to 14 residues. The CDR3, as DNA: TGTGCCAGCAGCGGGAGTGGGGCCAAAAACATTCAGTACTTC. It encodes CASSGSGAKNIQYF.

CDR3 coding DNA: TGTGCCACCAGCGACGATAACAATGAGCAGTTCTTC. It translates to CATSDDNNEQFF. The J gene is TRBJ2-1, the V gene TRBV24-1; D remains ambiguous. Germline V lookup: CDR1 KGHDR, CDR2 SFDVKD. The ends were cut back, 7 bases at V and 5 bases at J, with 8 bases in the middle. The CDR3 is 12 residues long.

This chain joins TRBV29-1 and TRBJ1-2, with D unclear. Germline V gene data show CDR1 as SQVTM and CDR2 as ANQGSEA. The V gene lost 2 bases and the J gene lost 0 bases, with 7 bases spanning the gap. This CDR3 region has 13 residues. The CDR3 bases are TGCAGCGTTGAACAGGAATCTAACTATGGCTACACCTTC. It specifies CSVEQESNYGYTF.

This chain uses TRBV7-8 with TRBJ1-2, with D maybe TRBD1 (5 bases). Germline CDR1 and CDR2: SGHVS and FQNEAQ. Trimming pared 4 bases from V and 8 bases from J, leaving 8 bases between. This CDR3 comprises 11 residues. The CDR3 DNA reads TGTGCCAGCAGCTCCCAGGGAGGCTACACCTTC. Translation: CASSSQGGYTF. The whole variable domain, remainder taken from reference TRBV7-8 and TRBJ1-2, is GAGVSQSPRYKVAKRGQDVALRCDPISGHVSLFWYQQALGQGPEFLTYFQNEAQLDKSGLPSDRFFAERPEGSVSTLKIQRTQQEDSAVYLCASSSQGGYTFGSGTRLTVV.

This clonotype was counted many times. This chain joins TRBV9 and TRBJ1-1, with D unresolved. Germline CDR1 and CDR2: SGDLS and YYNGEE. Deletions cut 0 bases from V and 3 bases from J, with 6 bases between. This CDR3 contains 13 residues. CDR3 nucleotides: TGTGCCAGCAGCGTAGGCGGATACACTGAAGCTTTCTTT. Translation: CASSVGGYTEAFF.

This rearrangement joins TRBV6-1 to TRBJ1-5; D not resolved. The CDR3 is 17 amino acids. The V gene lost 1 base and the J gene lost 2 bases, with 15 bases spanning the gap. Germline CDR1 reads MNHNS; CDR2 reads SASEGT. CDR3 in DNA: TGTGCCAGCAGTGAAGTGGCAGCCGGAGTAGGCAATCAGCCCCAGCATTTT. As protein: CASSEVAAGVGNQPQHF.

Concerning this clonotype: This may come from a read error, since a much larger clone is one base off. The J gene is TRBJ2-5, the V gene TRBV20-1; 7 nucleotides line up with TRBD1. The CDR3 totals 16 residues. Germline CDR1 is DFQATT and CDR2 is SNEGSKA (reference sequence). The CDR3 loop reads CSAREKTGQDQEPQYF. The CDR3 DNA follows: TGCAGTGCTAGAGAGAAGACAGGGCAAGACCAAGAGCCCCAGTACTTC.

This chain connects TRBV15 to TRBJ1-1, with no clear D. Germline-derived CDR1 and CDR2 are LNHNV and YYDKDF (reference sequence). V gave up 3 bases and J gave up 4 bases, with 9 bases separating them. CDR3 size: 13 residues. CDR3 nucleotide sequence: TGTGCCACCAGCAGCGGGGTTGCCACTGAAGCTTTCTTT. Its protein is CATSSGVATEAFF.